One and the same sample provided the 3 T cell receptor beta chains below, sequenced in a study of a mutant IDH1 vaccine in newly diagnosed glioma. Antigens of these TCRs are unknown. Data came from immunoSEQ multiplex PCR; TCRdb stores just in-frame clones and leaves some out. The data show tens of thousands of clones, about 84% seen once. Time point given: week 11, during vaccination. Each dose delivered 300 ug of mutant IDH1 20-mer peptide subcutaneously with imiquimod. The sample here was PBMCs, taken from a glioma patient whose treatment included an IDH1 peptide vaccine. These receptors came from a man between 25 and 39 years old with glioma.

This clone was seen just once. The chain carries TRBV10-1 and TRBJ1-2; 8 nucleotides match TRBD1. In germline, CDR1 is WNHNN, CDR2 SYGVQD (reference sequence). The CDR3 has 14 residues. Unmatched junction bases numbered 12, after V lost 10 bases and J lost 5 bases. The CDR3 is CATIDRGLWYGYTF. The DNA for the CDR3 is TGCGCCACAATCGACAGGGGCCTTTGGTATGGCTACACCTTC.

The chain combines TRBV7-2 with TRBJ2-7; 7 bases are a match to TRBD1. Germline values: CDR1 SGHTA, CDR2 FQGNSA. The CDR3 loop spans 15 amino acids. With 1 base clipped from V and 5 bases from J, the junction kept 8 bases outside the gene matches. CDR3 DNA: TGTGCCAGCAGCTTAGTTCAAACCGACAGGGACGAGCAGTACTTC. Translation: CASSLVQTDRDEQYF.

This chain joins TRBV29-1 and TRBJ2-3, with D maybe TRBD2 (5 bases). The CDR3 contains 14 residues. V was cut by 2 bases and J by 3 bases, with 12 bases left in between. Looked up from germline, CDR1 is SQVTM and CDR2 is ANQGSEA. CDR3 residues: CSVEREKRTDTQYF. CDR3 coding DNA: TGCAGCGTTGAAAGGGAGAAAAGAACAGATACGCAGTATTTT.